A single sample gave rise to the 28 T cell receptor beta chains below, sequenced in a study of beta chain features in type 1 diabetes. Expressed TCRB transcripts were sequenced because the isolated RNA had all been reverse transcribed beforehand. Profiling relied on immunoSEQ multiplex PCR, and the TCRdb table lists in-frame clones only, not all of them. The profile shows 450,000 or so clones, over 10% of them singletons. The specimen sequenced was naive CD4+ T cells from blood. The origin of the receptors is a young woman in good health.

This clone came up a few times. V gene TRBV7-9 combines with J gene TRBJ2-1; the D call may be TRBD1 or TRBD2 (6 bases each). Trimming shortened V by 7 bases and J by 6 bases, and 22 bases separated the two germline ends. CDR1 and CDR2 (germline): SEHNR, FQNEAQ (reference sequence). The CDR3 runs 16 residues. As DNA, the CDR3 is TGTGCCAGCATCAATCCCGAGGGGGAGGCGGCCAATGAGCAGTTCTTC. Its translation: CASINPEGEAANEQFF. Filled out from reference TRBV7-9 and TRBJ2-1, the complete variable domain reads DTGVSQNPRHKITKRGQNVTFRCDPISEHNRLYWYRQTLGQGPEFLTYFQNEAQLEKSRLLSDRFSAERPKGSFSTLEIQRTEQGDSAMYLCASINPEGEAANEQFFGPGTRLTVL.

The V call is TRBV6-6, the J call TRBJ2-7, with 8 positions matching TRBD1. The CDR3 consists of 14 residues. CDR1 and CDR2 from the germline V gene are MNHNY and SVGAGI (reference sequence). Trimming removed 10 bases from V and 8 bases from J; junction bases left unmatched: 16. CDR3 region: CATRTSQGATQQYF. CDR3 DNA: TGTGCCACCAGAACGTCTCAGGGGGCCACGCAGCAGTACTTC.

The chain joins TRBV7-2 to TRBJ2-7, with TRBD1 identical over 11 bases. The CDR3 totals 14 residues. Germline V CDR1 and CDR2: SGHTA, FQGNSA. V lost 1 base to trimming and J lost 6 bases; unmatched junction nucleotides: 2. The CDR3 loop reads CASSLGTGGGEQYF. Here the CDR3 DNA reads TGTGCCAGCAGCTTAGGGACAGGGGGCGGCGAGCAGTACTTC.

This clone turned up a few times. The chain is built from TRBV13 and TRBJ2-7, with TRBD2 matching 7 bases. The CDR3 loop spans 16 amino acids. Germline assignment: CDR1 PRHDT and CDR2 FYEKMQ (reference sequence). Unmatched junction bases numbered 12, after V lost 5 bases and J lost 2 bases. CDR3 nucleotides: TGTGCCAGCAGCCCCGGACTTACTAGCGCACCCTACGAGCAGTACTTC. This sequence encodes CASSPGLTSAPYEQYF.

A few counts support this clone. This same CDR3 is encoded by further DNA sequences in the sample. The CDR3 region is CASSPDSNQPQHF. Here the CDR3 DNA reads TGTGCCAGCTCACCCGACAGCAATCAGCCCCAGCATTTT. The chain has TRBV18 and TRBJ1-5; D remains ambiguous. The CDR3 is 13 amino acids. V gave up 3 bases and J gave up 1 base, with 4 bases separating them. Germline V CDR1 and CDR2: KGHSH, LQKENI. Full variable domain (outside the CDR3, taken from reference TRBV18 and TRBJ1-5): NAGVMQNPRHLVRRRGQEARLRCSPMKGHSHVYWYRQLPEEGLKFMVYLQKENIIDESGMPKERFSAEFPKEGPSILRIQQVVRGDSAAYFCASSPDSNQPQHFGDGTRLSIL.

In its sample, this clone was seen a few times. The rearrangement joins TRBV2 to TRBJ1-6, with 8 bases fitting TRBD1. V shed 4 bases and J 7 bases; nucleotides not matched to a gene: 12. There are 17 residues in the CDR3. Germline V gene data show CDR1 as SNHLY and CDR2 as FYNNEI. This CDR3 reads CASSGTGPLIANSPLHF. CDR3 in DNA: TGTGCCAGCAGTGGGACAGGGCCACTCATTGCCAATTCACCCCTCCACTTT.

The genes are TRBV4-2 and TRBJ2-3; D is ambiguous. The CDR3 extends over 14 amino acids. CDR1 and CDR2 (germline): LGHNA, YNFKEQ. Trimming removed 7 bases at V and 2 bases at J, with 13 bases between. CDR3 amino acids: CASTRRVDTDTQYF. The CDR3 nucleotides are TGTGCCAGCACCCGCCGGGTGGACACAGATACGCAGTATTTT.

V usage is TRBV9 and J usage is TRBJ2-1; TRBD2 matches at 8 bases. This CDR3 has 20 amino acids. Germline CDR1 and CDR2: SGDLS and YYNGEE. V was pared by 0 bases and J by 10 bases, with 24 bases of the junction left unmatched. The CDR3 here is CASSVGARESAGGHPREQFF. The CDR3 region has the DNA TGTGCCAGCAGCGTAGGGGCAAGGGAGTCGGCGGGGGGCCACCCGCGCGAGCAGTTCTTC.

The V and J genes are TRBV7-2 and TRBJ1-6, with D unresolved. Trimming left V 3 bases short and J 8 bases short, with 14 bases between. This CDR3 has 15 amino acids. Germline V gives CDR1 SGHTA, CDR2 FQGNSA. The CDR3 coding sequence is TGTGCCAGCAGCTTGACGGCAGTGGAATATTCACCCCTCCACTTT. This sequence encodes CASSLTAVEYSPLHF. The complete variable domain, with remaining parts taken from reference TRBV7-2 and TRBJ1-6, reads GAGVSQSPSNKVTEKGKDVELRCDPISGHTALYWYRQSLGQGLEFLIYFQGNSAPDKSGLPSDRFSAERTGGSVSTLTIQRTQQEDSAVYLCASSLTAVEYSPLHFGNGTRLTVT.

This clone occurred a few times. The chain recombines TRBV7-9 with TRBJ2-7, with 9 nucleotides matching TRBD2. J gave up 5 bases and V 1 base, and 9 bases lay outside the gene matches. The CDR3 runs to 16 residues. Germline V gives CDR1 SEHNR, CDR2 FQNEAQ (reference sequence). CDR3 sequence reads: CASSLELAGFRNEQYF. In nucleotides, the CDR3 is TGTGCCAGCAGCTTAGAACTAGCGGGTTTTAGGAACGAGCAGTACTTC.

J is TRBJ1-1 and V is TRBV20-1; no clear D. The germline V gene has CDR1 DFQATT and CDR2 SNEGSKA (reference sequence). The CDR3 loop spans 11 amino acids. Trimming cost V 2 bases and J 7 bases, with 8 bases left between them. DNA for the CDR3: TGCAGTGCTAGATGGACCGTTGAAGCTTTCTTT. Its translation is CSARWTVEAFF.

This clone was seen more than once but under ten times. The V and J genes are TRBV6-1 and TRBJ2-1; D may correspond to TRBD1 or TRBD2 (5 bases each). Germline V gene data show CDR1 as MNHNS and CDR2 as SASEGT. V lost 3 bases to trimming and J lost 3 bases, with 12 bases between them. This CDR3 region has 15 residues. The CDR3 here is CASSDTGTFYNEQFF. The CDR3 DNA follows: TGTGCCAGCAGTGATACCGGGACCTTCTACAATGAGCAGTTCTTC.

The chain recombines TRBV4-1 with TRBJ1-2; 9 nucleotides match TRBD1. Germline lookup yields CDR1 MGHRA and CDR2 YSYEKL. The CDR3 is made up of 14 amino acids. The V and J ends lost 3 bases and 6 bases, in that order; junction bases with no gene match: 5. The CDR3 protein is CASSQGDRVDGYTF. Written as DNA, the CDR3 is TGCGCCAGCAGCCAGGGGGACAGGGTGGATGGCTACACCTTC.

This clone has just a few counts. The rearrangement joins TRBV29-1 to TRBJ2-1, with 8 bases aligning to TRBD2. V gave up 3 bases and J gave up 0 bases; unmatched junction bases: 7. Germline values: CDR1 SQVTM, CDR2 ANQGSEA. The length of the CDR3 is 16 residues. The CDR3 spells CSVDPSGRSSYNEQFF. Written as DNA, the CDR3 is TGCAGCGTTGACCCAAGCGGGAGAAGCTCCTACAATGAGCAGTTCTTC.

The gene calls are TRBV28 and TRBJ2-5; 7 nucleotides agree with TRBD1. Trimming at V came to 1 base and at J to 4 bases, leaving 3 bases not matched to a gene. The germline V gene has CDR1 MDHEN and CDR2 SYDVKM. The CDR3 extends over 14 amino acids. The chain's CDR3 is CASSLLYRGETQYF. The CDR3 DNA follows: TGTGCCAGCAGTTTATTGTACAGGGGAGAGACCCAGTACTTC.

This clone has only a few counts. V gene TRBV7-9 combines with J gene TRBJ2-1, with D perhaps matching TRBD1 (5 bases). The CDR3 runs to 14 residues. V dropped 2 bases and J dropped 7 bases, with 12 bases sitting between them. Germline V gene lookup returns CDR1 SEHNR and CDR2 FQNEAQ (reference sequence). CDR3 sequence: CASSLPAGWNEQFF. The CDR3, as DNA: TGTGCCAGCAGCTTACCGGCAGGGTGGAATGAGCAGTTCTTC.

The table lists this clone with a few counts. J is TRBJ1-5 and V is TRBV7-9; possibly TRBD1 for D (5 bases). CDR3 length: 12 amino acids. CDR1 and CDR2 (germline): SEHNR, FQNEAQ (reference sequence). Trimming removed 5 bases from V and 11 bases from J, with 13 bases in between. The CDR3 nucleotides read TGTGCCAGCAGCCCCCCGGGGGGAGCCCAGCATTTT. Protein sequence: CASSPPGGAQHF.

The genes are TRBV15 and TRBJ2-7; a possible D gene is TRBD1 (5 bases). Trimming took off 1 base at V and 6 bases at J, with 7 bases between the two ends. This CDR3 region has 12 residues. Germline assignment: CDR1 LNHNV and CDR2 YYDKDF (reference sequence). CDR3 sequence reads: CATSRVRGEQYF. In DNA form, the CDR3 reads TGTGCCACCAGCAGAGTAAGGGGCGAGCAGTACTTC.

This clone has only a few counts. This chain uses TRBV18 with TRBJ2-1; D gene ambiguous. V lost 6 bases to trimming and J lost 5 bases, with 5 bases between them. This CDR3 region has 11 residues. Per germline, CDR1 KGHSH and CDR2 LQKENI. CDR3 in DNA: TGTGCCAGCTCGGTAAACAATGAGCAGTTCTTC. It codes for CASSVNNEQFF.

The sample holds a few counts of this clone. The chain has TRBV29-1 and TRBJ2-1; D may be TRBD1 or TRBD2 (6 bases each). This CDR3 has 15 amino acids. Trimming shortened V by 4 bases and J by 6 bases, and 19 bases separated the two germline ends. Germline loops: CDR1 SQVTM, CDR2 ANQGSEA. This CDR3 is CSVVPRGGISNEQFF. As DNA, the CDR3 is TGCAGCGTTGTTCCCAGGGGAGGAATTTCCAATGAGCAGTTCTTC.

The V gene is TRBV20-1, the J gene TRBJ2-5; D is unresolved. This CDR3 has 10 residues. Per the germline V gene, CDR1 is DFQATT and CDR2 is SNEGSKA (reference sequence). Between the trimmed V and J ends, which lost 4 bases and 7 bases, there was a span of 7 bases. The CDR3 is CSATYLTQYF. In DNA form, the CDR3 reads TGCAGTGCTACCTATCTGACCCAGTACTTC.

This clone was found a few times. The V and J genes are TRBV5-4 and TRBJ2-1; no clear D gene. V was cut by 2 bases and J by 9 bases, with 6 bases left in between. Germline V gene data show CDR1 as SGHNT and CDR2 as YYREEE (reference sequence). The CDR3 has 11 residues. The CDR3, as DNA: TGTGCCAGCAGCTTAGCATTTGAGCAGTTCTTC. This encodes CASSLAFEQFF.

The chain joins TRBV28 to TRBJ2-3; D gene ambiguous. The germline CDR1 and CDR2 sequences are MDHEN and SYDVKM. V lost 6 bases and J lost 6, with 16 bases in between. The CDR3 is 14 residues long. CDR3 protein: CASSRLRGNDTQYF. Here the CDR3 DNA reads TGTGCCAGCAGCCGGCTGAGAGGCAACGATACGCAGTATTTT.

There are a few counts of this clone. The V gene is TRBV7-9, the J gene TRBJ2-5; 8 bases agree with TRBD1. CDR3 length: 15 amino acids. V lost 1 base, J lost 7 bases, and 8 bases stayed unmatched. In germline, CDR1 is SEHNR, CDR2 FQNEAQ (reference sequence). The CDR3, as DNA: TGTGCCAGCAGCTTAGTAGGGACGACAGGGGCGACCCAGTACTTC. Its translation is CASSLVGTTGATQYF. The whole variable domain, filled in from reference TRBV7-9 and TRBJ2-5, reads DTGVSQNPRHKITKRGQNVTFRCDPISEHNRLYWYRQTLGQGPEFLTYFQNEAQLEKSRLLSDRFSAERPKGSFSTLEIQRTEQGDSAMYLCASSLVGTTGATQYFGPGTRLLVL.

The chain carries TRBV15 and TRBJ2-3; 7 nucleotides match TRBD1. With V trimmed by 7 bases and J by 7 bases, 11 bases remained unmatched. The CDR3 sequence is 14 residues long. The germline CDR1 and CDR2 sequences are LNHNV and YYDKDF (reference sequence). The CDR3 bases are TGTGCCACCAAGGTGTCAGGGGGAAGCCATACGCAGTATTTT. This codes for CATKVSGGSHTQYF.

The gene calls are TRBV7-3 and TRBJ1-1; D is unclear. This CDR3 is 13 amino acids long. Germline V gives CDR1 SGHTA, CDR2 FQGTGA. The V end lost 3 bases, the J end lost 6 bases, and 11 bases lay between the germline ends. The CDR3 reads CASSFSGGAEAFF. In DNA, the CDR3 is TGTGCCAGCAGCTTTTCGGGCGGAGCTGAAGCTTTCTTT.

This clone was recorded a few times. The chain is built from TRBV13 and TRBJ1-2; perhaps TRBD1 as D (5 bases). The CDR3 has 15 amino acids. The V gene's germline CDR1 is PRHDT and CDR2 FYEKMQ (reference sequence). V lost 5 bases and J lost 1, with 14 bases in between. CDR3 region: CASSPPPGLNYGYTF. The CDR3 DNA reads as TGTGCCAGCAGCCCCCCTCCGGGACTTAACTATGGCTACACCTTC. The variable domain in full, with the rest retrieved from reference TRBV13 and TRBJ1-2, is AAGVIQSPRHLIKEKRETATLKCYPIPRHDTVYWYQQGPGQDPQFLISFYEKMQSDKGSIPDRFSAQQFSDYHSELNMSSLELGDSALYFCASSPPPGLNYGYTFGSGTRLTVV.

Only a few counts were recorded for this clone. The CDR3 region is CASSTHRGKGYGYTF. CDR3 DNA: TGTGCCAGCAGCACGCACAGGGGTAAGGGGTATGGCTACACCTTC. The gene calls are TRBV7-2 and TRBJ1-2; 7 bases agree with TRBD1. The V gene's germline CDR1 is SGHTA and CDR2 FQGNSA. V shed 5 bases, J shed 5 bases, and the junction held 11 bases outside the gene matches. CDR3 length: 15 residues. Variable domain in full (rest from reference TRBV7-2 and TRBJ1-2): GAGVSQSPSNKVTEKGKDVELRCDPISGHTALYWYRQSLGQGLEFLIYFQGNSAPDKSGLPSDRFSAERTGGSVSTLTIQRTQQEDSAVYLCASSTHRGKGYGYTFGSGTRLTVV.